These T cell receptor beta chains were read from a single sample in a study of cytomegalovirus exposure and HLA in healthy donors. The data were produced by immunoSEQ multiplex PCR, yet TCRdb's version contains in-frame clones alone and is incomplete. Of approximately 140,000 clones in the sample, about 60% were seen once. The specimen was PBMCs. The source is a woman aged 55-69 years in good health and CMV-seropositive. Each CDR3 is given with its conserved first and last residue. The order of the fields is CDR3 protein, CDR3 DNA, V gene, J gene, clone size, D gene. D genes are given only for firm matches. Size values are once, few and many counts, or a class for expanded clones, and some rows have none.

CDR3: CASSYGTGGAKTQYF
DNA: TGTGCCAGCAGTTACGGGACAGGGGGCGCGAAGACCCAGTACTTC
V: TRBV6-5
J: TRBJ2-5
size: few
D: TRBD1

CDR3: CASSPRTSGNTGELFF
DNA: TGTGCCAGCAGTCCCCGGACTAGCGGAAACACCGGGGAGCTGTTTTTT
V: TRBV25-1
J: TRBJ2-2
size: NA
D: TRBD2

CDR3: CASSLVSSGANVLTF
DNA: TGTGCCAGCAGCTTGGTGAGCTCTGGGGCCAACGTCCTGACTTTC
V: TRBV5-6
J: TRBJ2-6
size: NA
D: NA

CDR3: CAWSVTGYEQYF
DNA: TGTGCCTGGAGTGTAACGGGTTACGAGCAGTACTTC
V: TRBV30
J: TRBJ2-7
size: NA
D: NA

CDR3: CSAAGLAGTYEQYF
DNA: TGCAGCGCTGCGGGACTAGCGGGAACCTACGAGCAGTACTTC
V: TRBV29-1
J: TRBJ2-7
size: NA
D: TRBD2

CDR3: CASSFTDRGDTEAFF
DNA: TGTGCCAGCAGCTTTACAGACAGGGGGGACACTGAAGCTTTCTTT
V: TRBV11-1
J: TRBJ1-1
size: NA
D: TRBD1

CDR3: CASSPYRGQVAKNIQYF
DNA: TGTGCCAGCAGTCCTTACAGGGGGCAGGTAGCCAAAAACATTCAGTACTTC
V: TRBV28
J: TRBJ2-4
size: NA
D: TRBD1

CDR3: CASSSKGQGRAGQETQYF
DNA: TGTGCCAGCAGCAGTAAGGGGCAGGGAAGGGCTGGTCAAGAGACCCAGTACTTC
V: TRBV21-1
J: TRBJ2-5
size: few
D: NA

CDR3: CASSLGLAGGNGELFF
DNA: TGCGCCAGCAGCCTAGGACTAGCGGGAGGCAATGGGGAGCTGTTTTTT
V: TRBV5-1
J: TRBJ2-2
size: few
D: TRBD2

CDR3: CASSIAGQGPDTQYF
DNA: TGTGCCAGTAGTATAGCGGGACAGGGGCCAGATACGCAGTATTTT
V: TRBV19
J: TRBJ2-3
size: few
D: TRBD1

CDR3: CASSLPAFRDRGVGTEAFF
DNA: TGTGCCAGCAGCTTGCCAGCCTTCCGGGACAGGGGGGTCGGCACTGAAGCTTTCTTT
V: TRBV7-9
J: TRBJ1-1
size: few
D: TRBD1

CDR3: CASKEANYGYTF
DNA: TGTGCCAGCAAGGAGGCTAACTATGGCTACACCTTC
V: TRBV6-1
J: TRBJ1-2
size: once
D: NA

CDR3: CASELAQGARYEQYF
DNA: TGTGCCAGCGAGTTGGCACAGGGGGCTAGGTACGAGCAGTACTTC
V: TRBV28
J: TRBJ2-7
size: NA
D: TRBD1

CDR3: CASSLSGRTSGYEQYF
DNA: TGTGCCAGCAGCTTGTCGGGGAGGACTAGCGGGTACGAGCAGTACTTC
V: TRBV5-6
J: TRBJ2-7
size: once
D: TRBD2

CDR3: CASSPYRGTTLGGEKLFF
DNA: TGTGCCAGCAGCCCTTATCGAGGGACCACCCTAGGGGGTGAAAAACTGTTTTTT
V: TRBV2
J: TRBJ1-4
size: NA
D: NA

CDR3: CASSSQGGGPSSSYNEQFF
DNA: TGTGCCAGCAGCTCCCAAGGAGGAGGGCCTTCTAGCTCCTACAATGAGCAGTTCTTC
V: TRBV5-4
J: TRBJ2-1
size: NA
D: NA

CDR3: CASSSDLQETQYF
DNA: TGTGCCAGCTCAAGTGACTTACAAGAGACCCAGTACTTC
V: TRBV18
J: TRBJ2-5
size: NA
D: NA

CDR3: CASSYSLAGGPYEQYF
DNA: TGTGCCAGCAGTTACTCTTTAGCGGGAGGGCCTTACGAGCAGTACTTC
V: TRBV6-5
J: TRBJ2-7
size: NA
D: TRBD2

CDR3: CASSQVDSGRAVPYNEQFF
DNA: TGCGCCAGCAGCCAAGTTGATAGCGGGAGGGCCGTACCCTACAATGAGCAGTTCTTC
V: TRBV4-3
J: TRBJ2-1
size: NA
D: TRBD2

CDR3: CASSLGSGLSNEQFF
DNA: TGTGCCAGCAGCTTAGGATCCGGACTGAGCAATGAGCAGTTCTTC
V: TRBV7-8
J: TRBJ2-1
size: NA
D: NA

CDR3: CAWSNKGGRGYEQYF
DNA: TGTGCCTGGAGTAATAAGGGCGGGAGAGGGTACGAGCAGTACTTC
V: TRBV30
J: TRBJ2-7
size: NA
D: TRBD2

CDR3: CASSLTGQNTEAFF
DNA: TGTGCCAGCAGCTTAACAGGACAGAACACTGAAGCTTTCTTT
V: TRBV7-2
J: TRBJ1-1
size: once
D: NA

CDR3: CSVRRDSPTDTQYF
DNA: TGCAGCGTCAGGCGGGACAGCCCCACAGATACGCAGTATTTT
V: TRBV29-1
J: TRBJ2-3
size: NA
D: NA

CDR3: CSGTGGGEQYF
DNA: TGCAGCGGGACAGGGGGAGGGGAGCAGTACTTC
V: TRBV29-1
J: TRBJ2-7
size: few
D: TRBD1

CDR3: CSVGEGDNEQFF
DNA: TGCAGCGTTGGGGAGGGGGACAATGAGCAGTTCTTC
V: TRBV29-1
J: TRBJ2-1
size: NA
D: NA

CDR3: CASSLRSSGAMNTEAFF
DNA: TGTGCCAGCAGCTTAAGGTCCTCAGGGGCCATGAACACTGAAGCTTTCTTT
V: TRBV7-9
J: TRBJ1-1
size: NA
D: NA

CDR3: CASSVYGGRRDTQYF
DNA: TGTGCCAGCAGCGTATACGGTGGGAGGAGGGATACGCAGTATTTT
V: TRBV9
J: TRBJ2-3
size: NA
D: NA

CDR3: CASSSTGTSGRAQYF
DNA: TGTGCCAGCAGCAGTACCGGGACTAGCGGGAGGGCCCAGTACTTC
V: TRBV9
J: TRBJ2-5
size: NA
D: TRBD2

CDR3: CASSLEPRGRDTIF
DNA: TGTGCCAGCAGCTTAGAACCGCGGGGCCGAGACACCATATTT
V: TRBV7-2
J: TRBJ1-1
size: NA
D: NA

CDR3: CASSTGHRTETQYF
DNA: TGTGCCAGCAGCACCGGACATCGAACGGAGACCCAGTACTTC
V: TRBV7-2
J: TRBJ2-5
size: NA
D: NA

CDR3: CASSAGTSGSNEQFF
DNA: TGTGCCAGCAGCGCGGGGACTAGCGGGAGCAATGAGCAGTTCTTC
V: TRBV9
J: TRBJ2-1
size: NA
D: TRBD2

CDR3: CASSPPDILNQPQHF
DNA: TGTGCCAGCAGTCCTCCCGACATACTCAATCAGCCCCAGCATTTT
V: TRBV28
J: TRBJ1-5
size: NA
D: NA

CDR3: CTSSQDRRTSGRTGGTDTQYF
DNA: TGCACCAGCAGCCAAGATCGGAGGACTAGCGGGAGGACTGGTGGCACAGATACGCAGTATTTT
V: TRBV4-3
J: TRBJ2-3
size: NA
D: TRBD2